The sequence of this T cell receptor beta chain was determined in a study of hypomethylating agent response in myelodysplastic syndrome. As for the study in general: Either azacitidine (about 75% of the 11) or decitabine (3 of 11) was given. Study observations and caveats: Possible novel MDS antigen recognition by shared GLIPH2 clusters needs experimental validation. Only about a dozen patients were analyzed in this small cohort.

This clone was observed once. Its antigen is as yet unknown. Each sample had 350 to 400 ng DNA, as two 200 ng replicates, at survey resolution. The protocol was immunoSEQ multiplex PCR, while the TCRdb copy is restricted to in-frame clones and leaves out a portion. Of around 6,100 clones listed, approximately 80% were seen once; the top ten hold 20% to 30%. The TCR comes from a human donor with myelodysplastic syndrome. Sequenced material: bone marrow, taken before or after starting hypomethylating agent treatment for myelodysplastic syndrome (not recorded which).

CDR3 region: CASRDRMGSSYEQYF. The CDR3 coding sequence is TGTGCCAGCAGGGACCGAATGGGGAGCTCCTACGAGCAGTACTTC. The genes are TRBV6-1 and TRBJ2-7, with D possibly matching TRBD2 (5 bases). V was shortened by 6 bases and J by 0 bases, with 15 bases between the two germline ends. CDR1 is MNHNS, CDR2 SASEGT, per germline. The CDR3 is 15 amino acids.